A single sample is the source of the 18 T cell receptor beta chains below, sequenced in a study of cytotoxic CD8 clonotypes in ibrutinib-treated CLL. Sequenced by immunoSEQ multiplex PCR; TCRdb stores in-frame clones only, minus some. The table includes 12,000 to 15,000 clones, 52% detected once. The sequences come from PBMCs, collected at an approximately 23-month disease-progression time point, from a patient treated with ibrutinib. The receptors here all came from a human donor with chronic lymphocytic leukemia.

The chain is built from TRBV30 and TRBJ2-7; 8 nucleotides line up with TRBD1. Trimming at V came to 6 bases and at J to 3 bases, leaving 7 bases not matched to a gene. The germline gives CDR1 GTSNPN, CDR2 SVGIG (reference sequence). The CDR3 totals 13 residues. CDR3 protein: CACLDRVGYEQYF. CDR3 bases: TGTGCCTGCTTGGACAGGGTCGGCTACGAGCAGTACTTC.

This clone was observed many times. The J gene is TRBJ2-1, the V gene TRBV5-1; 10 bases are a match to TRBD1. This CDR3 region has 16 residues. The ends lost 3 bases at V and 1 base at J; junction bases unmatched: 4. Per germline, CDR1 SGHRS and CDR2 YFSETQ. This chain's CDR3 is CASSSLGQGSYNEQFF. DNA for the CDR3: TGCGCCAGCAGCTCCCTGGGACAGGGGTCCTACAATGAGCAGTTCTTC.

The rearrangement joins TRBV27 to TRBJ1-5; D ambiguous. Looked up from germline, CDR1 is MNHEY and CDR2 is SMNVEV (reference sequence). The CDR3 spans 14 residues. V lost 3 bases and J lost 5, with 11 bases in between. The CDR3 is CASSFWAGDQPQHF. As DNA, the CDR3 is TGTGCCAGCAGTTTTTGGGCGGGAGATCAGCCCCAGCATTTT.

The sample holds many counts of this clone. The gene calls are TRBV10-3 and TRBJ2-1; maybe TRBD2 (7 bases). Looked up from germline, CDR1 is ENHRY and CDR2 is SYGVKD. The V end was cut by 3 bases, the J end by 8 bases, with 17 bases between. This CDR3 is 15 amino acids long. The CDR3 DNA is TGTGCCATCAGTGAAGGGGGAGGGGGAAAGGATGAGCAGTTCTTC. This sequence encodes CAISEGGGGKDEQFF.

In its sample, this clone was seen once. V gene TRBV9 combines with J gene TRBJ2-1, with TRBD2 matching 8 bases. Losses at the gene ends were 3 bases for V and 7 bases for J; bases not matched to a gene: 9. The CDR3 is 15 amino acids. CDR1 and CDR2 (germline): SGDLS, YYNGEE. Here the CDR3 reads CASSAGGAFINEQFF. The CDR3 DNA reads as TGTGCCAGCAGCGCCGGGGGGGCCTTCATAAATGAGCAGTTCTTC. The full variable domain, with the rest looked up from reference TRBV9 and TRBJ2-1, is DSGVTQTPKHLITATGQRVTLRCSPRSGDLSVYWYQQSLDQGLQFLIQYYNGEERAKGNILERFSAQQFPDLHSELNLSSLELGDSALYFCASSAGGAFINEQFFGPGTRLTVL.

The chain carries TRBV9 and TRBJ2-5; D is unresolved. Trimming took 0 bases from V and 2 from J, leaving 11 bases between them. CDR1 and CDR2 (germline): SGDLS, YYNGEE. CDR3 length: 15 residues. Here the CDR3 reads CASSVAGLPQETQYF. The DNA for the CDR3 is TGTGCCAGCAGCGTAGCTGGTTTACCTCAAGAGACCCAGTACTTC. Supplemented by reference TRBV9 and TRBJ2-5, the full variable domain reads DSGVTQTPKHLITATGQRVTLRCSPRSGDLSVYWYQQSLDQGLQFLIQYYNGEERAKGNILERFSAQQFPDLHSELNLSSLELGDSALYFCASSVAGLPQETQYFGPGTRLLVL.

The V and J genes are TRBV7-9 and TRBJ2-5; TRBD2 aligns across 11 bases. Per the germline V gene, CDR1 is SEHNR and CDR2 is FQNEAQ (reference sequence). With V trimmed by 5 bases and J by 1 base, 6 bases remained unmatched. The CDR3 runs 16 residues. The CDR3: CASSPGTSGIQETQYF. Written as DNA, the CDR3 is TGTGCCAGCAGCCCAGGGACTAGCGGTATCCAAGAGACCCAGTACTTC.

The rearrangement uses TRBV30 and TRBJ1-1; tentatively, D is TRBD1 (5 bases). V shed 4 bases and J shed 4 bases, with 10 bases lying between them. The CDR3 consists of 12 residues. Germline V gene lookup returns CDR1 GTSNPN and CDR2 SVGIG (reference sequence). The DNA of the CDR3 is TGTGCCTGGAATGGGGGGACCACTGAAGCTTTCTTT. Amino acids: CAWNGGTTEAFF.

The rearrangement joins TRBV10-2 to TRBJ1-2; perhaps TRBD1 as D (5 bases). Trimming shortened V by 3 bases and J by 4 bases, and 12 bases separated the two germline ends. The CDR3 has 14 residues. Germline CDR1 WSHSY, CDR2 SAAADI. CDR3 amino acids: CASSDRVPVYGYTF. CDR3 nucleotides: TGCGCCAGCAGTGACAGGGTTCCGGTCTATGGCTACACCTTC.

This clone was counted at least ten times. V gene TRBV5-4 combines with J gene TRBJ2-1, with 8 nucleotides matching TRBD1. In germline, CDR1 is SGHNT, CDR2 YYREEE (reference sequence). V lost 2 bases to trimming and J lost 3 bases; unmatched junction nucleotides: 4. The CDR3 spans 15 residues. The DNA for the CDR3 is TGTGCCAGCAGCTTAGCACAGGGGGACTACAATGAGCAGTTCTTC. Translating it yields CASSLAQGDYNEQFF.

The genes are TRBV5-5 and TRBJ1-5; TRBD1 agrees at 7 bases. The CDR3 has 17 residues. The trim removed 0 bases at V and 3 bases at J, leaving 9 bases unmatched. Germline V gene lookup returns CDR1 SGHKS and CDR2 YYEKEE (reference sequence). This CDR3 reads CASSLVPDRVSNQPQHF. The CDR3 bases are TGTGCCAGCAGCTTGGTCCCCGACAGGGTATCCAATCAGCCCCAGCATTTT.

The rearrangement joins TRBV10-2 to TRBJ2-5; perhaps TRBD1 as D (5 bases). Germline V gene lookup returns CDR1 WSHSY and CDR2 SAAADI. The CDR3 sequence is 14 residues long. Trimming took 3 bases from V and 1 from J, leaving 9 bases between them. CDR3 nucleotides: TGCGCCAGCAGTGATAGGGGCCGCCAAGAGACCCAGTACTTC. This encodes CASSDRGRQETQYF.

J is TRBJ1-2 and V is TRBV10-3; D might be TRBD1 (5 bases). Per the germline V gene, CDR1 is ENHRY and CDR2 is SYGVKD. CDR3 size: 17 residues. Trimming left V 2 bases short and J 0 bases short, with 16 bases between. CDR3 region: CAISENRPSSTNYGYTF. The CDR3 DNA follows: TGTGCCATCAGTGAGAACAGGCCTTCCTCTACTAACTATGGCTACACCTTC.

The CDR3 region has the DNA TGTGCCAGCAGCTCTACATTGAACACTGAAGCTTTCTTT. Protein product: CASSSTLNTEAFF. This chain links TRBV6-5 with TRBJ1-1; no reliable D call. The CDR3 has 13 residues. Germline V lookup: CDR1 MNHEY, CDR2 SVGAGI. Trimming left V 6 bases short and J 0 bases short, with 8 bases between.

The J gene is TRBJ2-1, the V gene TRBV29-1; 7 nucleotides align to TRBD2. CDR3 length equals 13 residues. Trimming removed 7 bases from V and 2 bases from J; junction bases left unmatched: 5. Germline values: CDR1 SQVTM, CDR2 ANQGSEA. The CDR3 DNA reads TGCAGCGCCCGGGGGGAGGCCTACAATGAGCAGTTCTTC. It specifies CSARGEAYNEQFF.

The DNA of the CDR3 is TGTGCCAGCAGCTACAGGGGGCAAATAGGCGAGCAGTACTTC. It encodes CASSYRGQIGEQYF. The genes are TRBV6-5 and TRBJ2-7; the match to TRBD1 covers 9 bases. CDR1 is MNHEY, CDR2 SVGAGI, per germline. The CDR3 sequence is 14 residues long. J gave up 6 bases and V 6 bases, and 9 bases lay outside the gene matches.

The chain has TRBV6-4 and TRBJ1-2; D is uncertain. With 0 bases removed from V and 5 bases from J, the gap between germline ends came to 13 bases. The CDR3 covers 15 residues. CDR1 MRHNA and CDR2 SNTAGT come from the germline V gene. CDR3 loop: CASSDSFGEGYGYTF. The CDR3 coding sequence is TGTGCCAGCAGTGACTCATTTGGGGAGGGATATGGCTACACCTTC.

CDR3 bases: TGCGCCAACAGGGGGAGCTCCTACAATGAGCAGTTCTTC. Amino acid sequence: CANRGSSYNEQFF. The genes are TRBV10-1 and TRBJ2-1; 8 bases line up with TRBD1. Trimming at V came to 10 bases and at J to 0 bases, leaving 2 bases not matched to a gene. Germline CDR1 WNHNN, CDR2 SYGVQD (reference sequence). The length of the CDR3 is 13 residues.